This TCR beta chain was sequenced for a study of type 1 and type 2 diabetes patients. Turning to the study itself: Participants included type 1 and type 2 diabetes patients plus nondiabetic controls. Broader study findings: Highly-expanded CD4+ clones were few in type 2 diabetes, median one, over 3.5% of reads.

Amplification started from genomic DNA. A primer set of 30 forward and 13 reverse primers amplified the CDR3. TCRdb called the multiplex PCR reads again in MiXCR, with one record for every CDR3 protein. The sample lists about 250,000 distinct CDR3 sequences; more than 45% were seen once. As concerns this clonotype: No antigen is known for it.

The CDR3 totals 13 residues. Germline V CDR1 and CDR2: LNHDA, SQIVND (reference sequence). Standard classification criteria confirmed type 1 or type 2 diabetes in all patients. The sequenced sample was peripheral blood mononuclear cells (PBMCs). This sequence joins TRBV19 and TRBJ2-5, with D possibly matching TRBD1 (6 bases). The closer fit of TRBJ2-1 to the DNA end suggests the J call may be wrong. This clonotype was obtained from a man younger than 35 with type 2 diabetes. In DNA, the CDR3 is TGTGCCAGTAGCTCAGGGGCCAACAGTGAGCAGTTCTTC. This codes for CASSSGANSEQFF.